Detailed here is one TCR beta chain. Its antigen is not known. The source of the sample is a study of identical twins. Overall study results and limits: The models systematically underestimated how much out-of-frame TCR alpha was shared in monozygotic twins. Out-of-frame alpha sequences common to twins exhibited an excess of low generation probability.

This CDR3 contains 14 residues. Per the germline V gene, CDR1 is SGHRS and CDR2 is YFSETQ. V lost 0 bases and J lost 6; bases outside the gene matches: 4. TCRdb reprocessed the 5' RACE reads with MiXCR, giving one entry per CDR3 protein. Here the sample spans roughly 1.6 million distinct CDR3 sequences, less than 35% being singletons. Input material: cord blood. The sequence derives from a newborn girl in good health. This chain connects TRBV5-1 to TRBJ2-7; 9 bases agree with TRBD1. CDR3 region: CASSLENRGLEQYF. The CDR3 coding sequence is TGCGCCAGCAGCTTGGAAAACAGGGGGCTCGAGCAGTACTTC.